This T cell receptor (beta chain) was obtained from a study of cytomegalovirus exposure and HLA in healthy donors. To note about this clone: Its antigen is still unknown.

This PCR relied on a set of 60 Vbeta primers and 13 Jbeta primers. Profiling relied on immunoSEQ multiplex PCR, and the TCRdb table lists in-frame clones only, not all of them. Altogether about 190,000 clones are present, around 87% being singletons, with the ten largest covering 1% to 1.5%. Trimming shortened V by 5 bases and J by 3 bases, and 8 bases separated the two germline ends. The CDR3 runs to 13 residues. Per germline, CDR1 SGHVS and CDR2 FQNEAQ. Study observations and caveats: Associated with HLA alleles at 0.05 false discovery rate in a later analysis were 16,951 TCR beta sequences. A later analysis found most CMV-associated TCR beta chains apparently HLA-restricted. In a later analysis, TCR beta V- and J-gene trimming was associated with a missense DCLRE1C variant. An ancestry cluster, one associated with Asian ancestry, reportedly showed fewer N-insertions than the approximately 670-donor mean in a later analysis.

This clonotype originated in a man younger than 40 in good health and CMV-seronegative. This chain joins TRBV7-8 and TRBJ1-5; D not resolved. Sequenced: PBMCs. Written as DNA, the CDR3 is TGTGCCAGCAGCCTCGGAGACAATCAGCCCCAGCATTTT. Translating it yields CASSLGDNQPQHF.